This TCR beta chain was obtained from a study of cytomegalovirus exposure and HLA in healthy donors. V was cut by 0 bases and J by 4 bases, with 13 bases left in between. Germline V gene sequence: CDR1 MGHRA, CDR2 YSYEKL. The CDR3 is 15 amino acids. PCR used 60 Vbeta primers and 13 Jbeta primers. Clones were sequenced by immunoSEQ multiplex PCR, and TCRdb holds only the in-frame ones, with some missing. The sample yields 90,000 to 120,000 clones, roughly three quarters seen once. The sequencing input was PBMCs. The source is a man in his late teens or twenties in good health and CMV-seronegative. The chain joins TRBV4-1 to TRBJ2-7, with D perhaps TRBD1 (7 bases). DNA of the CDR3: TGCGCCAGCAGCCAAGAGGGTCAGGGGGGATACGAGCAGTACTTC. Its protein product is CASSQEGQGGYEQYF.